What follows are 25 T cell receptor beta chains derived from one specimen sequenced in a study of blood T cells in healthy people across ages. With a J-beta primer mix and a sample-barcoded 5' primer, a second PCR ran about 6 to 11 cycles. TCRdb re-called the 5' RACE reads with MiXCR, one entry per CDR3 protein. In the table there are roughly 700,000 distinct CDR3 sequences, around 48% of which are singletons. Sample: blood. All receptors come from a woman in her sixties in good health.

CDR3 bases: TGTGCCACCGCTCCCACCTTTCTGGTTGCTGCAGCTTTCTTT. Encoded protein: CATAPTFLVAAAFF. The chain employs TRBV12-3 or TRBV12-4 and TRBJ1-1; D remains ambiguous. Trimming stripped 10 bases from V and 10 bases from J, with 25 bases between. The CDR3 extends over 14 amino acids.

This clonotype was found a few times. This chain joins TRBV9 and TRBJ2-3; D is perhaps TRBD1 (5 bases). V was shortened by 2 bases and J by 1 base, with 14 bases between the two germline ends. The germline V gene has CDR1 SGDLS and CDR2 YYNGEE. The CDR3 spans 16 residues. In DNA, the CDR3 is TGTGCCAGCAGCGTTGGCTCCAGGGCTGGCACAGATACGCAGTATTTT. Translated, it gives CASSVGSRAGTDTQYF.

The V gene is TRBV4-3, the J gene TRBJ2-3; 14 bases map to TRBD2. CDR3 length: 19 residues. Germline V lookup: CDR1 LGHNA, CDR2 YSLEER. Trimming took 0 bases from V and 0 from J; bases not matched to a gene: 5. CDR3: CASSQDVTSGRASTDTQYF. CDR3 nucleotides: TGCGCCAGCAGCCAAGATGTGACTAGCGGGAGGGCTAGCACAGATACGCAGTATTTT.

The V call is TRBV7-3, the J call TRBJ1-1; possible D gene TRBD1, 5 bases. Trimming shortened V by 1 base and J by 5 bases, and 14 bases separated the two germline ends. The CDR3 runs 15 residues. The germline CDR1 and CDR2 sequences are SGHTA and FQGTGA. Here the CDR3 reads CASSLIGGGGTEAFF. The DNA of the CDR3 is TGTGCCAGCAGCTTAATCGGGGGGGGAGGGACTGAAGCTTTCTTT.

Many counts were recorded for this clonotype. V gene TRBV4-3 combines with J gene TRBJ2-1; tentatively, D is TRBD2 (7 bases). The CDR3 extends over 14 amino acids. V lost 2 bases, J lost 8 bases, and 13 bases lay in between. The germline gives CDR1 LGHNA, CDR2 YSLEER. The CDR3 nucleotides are TGCGCCAGCAGCCAACTCGGGGGGCGCGATGAGCAGTTCTTC. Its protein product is CASSQLGGRDEQFF.

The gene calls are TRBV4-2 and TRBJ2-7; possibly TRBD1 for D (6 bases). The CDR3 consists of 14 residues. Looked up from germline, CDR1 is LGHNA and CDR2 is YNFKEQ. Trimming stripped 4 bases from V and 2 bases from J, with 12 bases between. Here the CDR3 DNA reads TGTGCCAGCAGCCGGGACAAGGGAGCCTACGAGCAGTACTTC. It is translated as CASSRDKGAYEQYF.

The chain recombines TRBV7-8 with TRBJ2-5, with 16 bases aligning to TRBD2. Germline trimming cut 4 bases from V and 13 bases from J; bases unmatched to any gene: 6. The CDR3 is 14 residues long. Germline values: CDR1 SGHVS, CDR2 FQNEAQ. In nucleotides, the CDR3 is TGTGCCAGCAGCTACGGGACTAGCGGGGGGGTGCTGTACTTC. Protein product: CASSYGTSGGVLYF.

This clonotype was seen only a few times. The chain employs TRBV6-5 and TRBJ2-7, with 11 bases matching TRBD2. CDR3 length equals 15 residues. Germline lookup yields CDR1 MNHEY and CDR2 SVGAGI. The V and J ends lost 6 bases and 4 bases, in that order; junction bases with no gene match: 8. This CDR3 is CASRGPGLAVYEQYF. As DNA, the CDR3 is TGTGCCAGCAGGGGCCCGGGACTAGCGGTTTACGAGCAGTACTTC.

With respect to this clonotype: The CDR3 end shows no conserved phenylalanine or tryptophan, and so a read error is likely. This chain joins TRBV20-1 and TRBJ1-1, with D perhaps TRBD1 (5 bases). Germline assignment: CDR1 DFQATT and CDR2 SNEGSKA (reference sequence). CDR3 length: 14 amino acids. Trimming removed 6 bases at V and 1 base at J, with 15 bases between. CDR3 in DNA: TGCAGTGCCCCTCGCCGGGGGGAGAACACTGAAGCTTTCGTT. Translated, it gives CSAPRRGENTEAFV.

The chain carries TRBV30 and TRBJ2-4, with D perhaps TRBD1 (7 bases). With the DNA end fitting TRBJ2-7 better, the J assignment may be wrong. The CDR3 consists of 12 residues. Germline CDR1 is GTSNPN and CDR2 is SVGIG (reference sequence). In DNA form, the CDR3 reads TGTGCCGGGGGGACAGATTCCTACGAGCAGTACTTC. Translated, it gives CAGGTDSYEQYF.

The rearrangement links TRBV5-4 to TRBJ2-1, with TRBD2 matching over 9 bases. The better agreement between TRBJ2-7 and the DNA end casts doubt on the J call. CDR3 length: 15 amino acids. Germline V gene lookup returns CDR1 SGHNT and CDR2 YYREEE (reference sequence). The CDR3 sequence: CASSYVAGEYNEQYF. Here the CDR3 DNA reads TGTGCCAGCAGCTATGTAGCGGGAGAATACAATGAGCAGTACTTC.

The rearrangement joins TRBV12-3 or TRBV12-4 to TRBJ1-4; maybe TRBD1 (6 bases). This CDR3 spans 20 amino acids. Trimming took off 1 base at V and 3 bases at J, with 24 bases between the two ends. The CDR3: CASSLGSGKGGRLANEKLFF. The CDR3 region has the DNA TGTGCCAGCAGTTTAGGTTCCGGGAAGGGGGGGAGGCTTGCTAATGAAAAACTGTTTTTT.

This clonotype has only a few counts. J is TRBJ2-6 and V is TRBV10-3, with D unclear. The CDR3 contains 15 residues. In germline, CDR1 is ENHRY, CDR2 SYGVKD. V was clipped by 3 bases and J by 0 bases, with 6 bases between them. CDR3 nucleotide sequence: TGTGCCATCAGTGACAGTACCTCTGGGGCCAACGTCCTGACTTTC. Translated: CAISDSTSGANVLTF.

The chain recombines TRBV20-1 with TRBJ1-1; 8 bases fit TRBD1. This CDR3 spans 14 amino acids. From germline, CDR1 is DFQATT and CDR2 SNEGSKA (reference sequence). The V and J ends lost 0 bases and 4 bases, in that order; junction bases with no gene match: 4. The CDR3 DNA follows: TGCAGTGCTAGAGAGGGACAGGCAGGCACTGAAGCTTTCTTT. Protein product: CSAREGQAGTEAFF.

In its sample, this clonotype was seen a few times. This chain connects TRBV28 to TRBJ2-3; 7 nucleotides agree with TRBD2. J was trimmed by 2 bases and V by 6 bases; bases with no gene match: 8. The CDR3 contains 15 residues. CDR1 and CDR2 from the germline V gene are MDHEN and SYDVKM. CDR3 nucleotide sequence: TGTGCCAGCAGCTCCTCGGGGGGATACACAGATACGCAGTATTTT. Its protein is CASSSSGGYTDTQYF.

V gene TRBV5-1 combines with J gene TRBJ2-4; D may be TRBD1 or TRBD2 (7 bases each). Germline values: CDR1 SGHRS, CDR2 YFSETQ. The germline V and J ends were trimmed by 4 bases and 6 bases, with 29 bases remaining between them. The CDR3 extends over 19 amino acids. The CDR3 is CASSIRPTGKNSGGNIQYF. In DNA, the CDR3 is TGCGCCAGCAGCATACGGCCGACAGGGAAAAATTCGGGGGGAAACATTCAGTACTTC.

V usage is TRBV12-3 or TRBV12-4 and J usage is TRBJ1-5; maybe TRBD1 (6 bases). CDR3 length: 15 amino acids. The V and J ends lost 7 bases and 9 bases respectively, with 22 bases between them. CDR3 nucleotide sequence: TGTGCCAGCATCCCGGGCAGGGGCACCCCTGGGCCCCAGCATTTT. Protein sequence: CASIPGRGTPGPQHF.

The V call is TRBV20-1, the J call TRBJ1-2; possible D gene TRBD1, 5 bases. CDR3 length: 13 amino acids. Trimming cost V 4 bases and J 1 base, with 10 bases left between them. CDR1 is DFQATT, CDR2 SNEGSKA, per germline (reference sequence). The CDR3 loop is CSATPGGNYGYTF. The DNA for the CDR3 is TGCAGTGCTACCCCGGGGGGTAACTATGGCTACACCTTC.

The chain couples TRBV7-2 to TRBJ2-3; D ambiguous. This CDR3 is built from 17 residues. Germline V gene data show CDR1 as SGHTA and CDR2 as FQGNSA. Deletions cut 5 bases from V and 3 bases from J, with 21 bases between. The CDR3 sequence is CASSPRGRRLNTDTQYF. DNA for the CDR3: TGTGCCAGCAGCCCGCGAGGCCGACGACTCAATACAGATACGCAGTATTTT.

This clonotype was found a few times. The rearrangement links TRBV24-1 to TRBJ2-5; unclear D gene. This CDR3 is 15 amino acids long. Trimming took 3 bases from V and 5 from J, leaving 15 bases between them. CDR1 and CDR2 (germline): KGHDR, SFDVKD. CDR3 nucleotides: TGTGCCACCAGTGATACGACGGTTATTACGGAGACCCAGTACTTC. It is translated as CATSDTTVITETQYF.

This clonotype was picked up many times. In DNA form, the CDR3 reads TGTGCCAGCAGCTTACCCCTTTCCAACGAGCAGTACTTC. This translates into CASSLPLSNEQYF. The gene calls are TRBV7-2 and TRBJ2-7; no clear D gene. The germline gives CDR1 SGHTA, CDR2 FQGNSA. CDR3 size: 13 residues. V lost 2 bases and J lost 5, with 10 bases in between.

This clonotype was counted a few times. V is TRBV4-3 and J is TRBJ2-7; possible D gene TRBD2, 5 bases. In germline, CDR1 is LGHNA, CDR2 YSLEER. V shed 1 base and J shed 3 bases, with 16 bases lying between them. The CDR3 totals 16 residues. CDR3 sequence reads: CASSQVGSQLLYEQYF. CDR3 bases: TGCGCCAGCAGCCAAGTGGGGAGCCAGTTACTCTACGAGCAGTACTTC.

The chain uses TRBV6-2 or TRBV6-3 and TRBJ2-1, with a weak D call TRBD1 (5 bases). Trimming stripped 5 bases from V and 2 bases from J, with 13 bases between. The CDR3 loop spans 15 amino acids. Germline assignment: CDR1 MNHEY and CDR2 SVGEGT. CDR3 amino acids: CASSPGKRAYNEQFF. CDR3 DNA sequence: TGTGCCAGCAGTCCAGGGAAAAGAGCCTACAATGAGCAGTTCTTC.

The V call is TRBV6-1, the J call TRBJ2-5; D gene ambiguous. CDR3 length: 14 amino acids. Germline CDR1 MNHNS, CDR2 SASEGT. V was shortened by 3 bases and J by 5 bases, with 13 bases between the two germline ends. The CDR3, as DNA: TGTGCCAGCAGTGACGTCAGGCTTGGGGAGACCCAGTACTTC. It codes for CASSDVRLGETQYF.

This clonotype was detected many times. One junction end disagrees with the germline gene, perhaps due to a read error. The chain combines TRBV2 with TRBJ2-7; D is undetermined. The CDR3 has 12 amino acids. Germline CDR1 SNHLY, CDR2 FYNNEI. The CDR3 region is CASGPSSYEQYF. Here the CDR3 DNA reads TGCGCGTCCGGCCCGTCCTCCTACGAGCAGTACTTC.